These 27 T cell receptor beta chains came from one sample sequenced in a study of cytomegalovirus exposure and HLA in healthy donors. Both 60 Vbeta primers and 13 Jbeta primers went into the PCR. This table comes from immunoSEQ multiplex PCR, and its TCRdb copy is limited to in-frame clones, with some not included. The table records 150,000 or so clones, around 75% of them present only once. Sequences were obtained from PBMCs. The receptors derive from a woman in her thirties or forties in good health and CMV-seropositive.

The V and J genes are TRBV30 and TRBJ2-1; weak D call: TRBD2 (7 bases). V was pared by 5 bases and J by 8 bases, with 19 bases between. The CDR3 spans 14 residues. Germline loops: CDR1 GTSNPN, CDR2 SVGIG (reference sequence). The chain's CDR3 is CAWGLGGPSHEQFF. The CDR3 DNA reads TGTGCCTGGGGATTGGGGGGGCCTTCGCATGAGCAGTTCTTC.

This chain joins TRBV2 and TRBJ2-1; possibly TRBD2 for D (5 bases). The CDR3 totals 13 residues. The germline V gene encodes CDR1 SNHLY and CDR2 FYNNEI. The V gene lost 7 bases and the J gene lost 5 bases, with 12 bases spanning the gap. CDR3: CASKPSRDNEQFF. The CDR3 region has the DNA TGTGCCAGCAAACCCTCGAGGGACAATGAGCAGTTCTTC.

This clone has a handful of counts. The chain employs TRBV11-1 and TRBJ2-3; D gene unclear. V lost 3 bases, J lost 6 bases, and 10 bases lay in between. Per germline, CDR1 SGHAT and CDR2 FQDESV (reference sequence). The CDR3 is 13 amino acids. CDR3 bases: TGTGCCAGCAGCTTGGGCCCCGATGATACGCAGTATTTT. This gives the protein CASSLGPDDTQYF.

The chain links TRBV10-1 to TRBJ2-3; 11 bases align to TRBD2. Germline assignment: CDR1 WNHNN and CDR2 SYGVQD (reference sequence). The CDR3 runs 15 residues. J lost 6 bases, V lost 6 bases, and 8 bases had no gene match. CDR3 DNA sequence: TGCGCCAGCAGGCCCCGTAGCGGGAGGGGGGATACGCAGTATTTT. Amino acid sequence: CASRPRSGRGDTQYF.

The chain has TRBV6-5 and TRBJ1-2; no clear D gene. Germline-derived CDR1 and CDR2 are MNHEY and SVGAGI. The CDR3 spans 13 residues. V lost 0 bases, J lost 8 bases, and 10 bases lay in between. CDR3 in amino acids: CASSYSGVFGYTF. In nucleotides, the CDR3 is TGTGCCAGCAGTTACTCCGGGGTTTTCGGCTACACCTTC.

This clone was observed a handful of times. This chain connects TRBV6-5 to TRBJ2-1, with a weak D call TRBD2 (6 bases). The CDR3 is 14 amino acids. Germline values: CDR1 MNHEY, CDR2 SVGAGI. V was clipped by 6 bases and J by 4 bases, with 13 bases between them. The CDR3 coding sequence is TGTGCCAGCAGGGAGGGTCACGGGTACAATGAGCAGTTCTTC. It codes for CASREGHGYNEQFF.

This clone appeared a few times. This chain links TRBV27 with TRBJ2-1; D not certain. CDR3 size: 14 residues. Germline V gene lookup returns CDR1 MNHEY and CDR2 SMNVEV (reference sequence). V was shortened by 2 bases and J by 5 bases, with 10 bases between the two germline ends. The CDR3 nucleotides are TGTGCCAGCAGTTTAATGTCCCGTAACAATGAGCAGTTCTTC. Protein: CASSLMSRNNEQFF.

CDR3: CASSPSPGLGGYEQYF. CDR3 bases: TGTGCCAGCAGCCCAAGCCCGGGACTAGGGGGCTACGAGCAGTACTTC. The rearrangement uses TRBV7-2 and TRBJ2-7, with 8 bases that match TRBD2. Germline CDR1 is SGHTA and CDR2 is FQGNSA. Trimming at V came to 5 bases and at J to 3 bases, leaving 12 bases not matched to a gene. This CDR3 comprises 16 residues. Based on the CDR3 plus reference TRBV7-2 and TRBJ2-7, the full variable domain is GAGVSQSPSNKVTEKGKDVELRCDPISGHTALYWYRQSLGQGLEFLIYFQGNSAPDKSGLPSDRFSAERTGGSVSTLTIQRTQQEDSAVYLCASSPSPGLGGYEQYFGPGTRLTVT.

This chain joins TRBV6-6 and TRBJ2-7, with TRBD2 identical over 9 bases. Unmatched junction bases numbered 8, after V lost 7 bases and J lost 7 bases. The CDR3 spans 13 residues. Germline-derived CDR1 and CDR2 are MNHNY and SVGAGI (reference sequence). This chain's CDR3 is CASTTGLAGEQYF. CDR3 nucleotides: TGTGCCAGCACCACGGGCCTAGCGGGAGAGCAGTACTTC.

The genes are TRBV19 and TRBJ1-2; a weak D match, TRBD1 (6 bases). Trimming removed 5 bases at V and 3 bases at J, with 16 bases between. The CDR3 is made up of 15 amino acids. Germline CDR1 and CDR2: LNHDA and SQIVND (reference sequence). CDR3: CASSQYRQVDYGYTF. Written as DNA, the CDR3 is TGTGCCAGTAGTCAATACCGACAGGTCGACTATGGCTACACCTTC.

V and J are TRBV13 and TRBJ2-3; D perhaps matches TRBD2 (6 bases). The germline CDR1 and CDR2 sequences are PRHDT and FYEKMQ (reference sequence). CDR3 length equals 15 residues. The germline V and J ends were trimmed by 5 bases and 1 base, with 13 bases remaining between them. CDR3 bases: TGTGCCAGCAGCCCCGGGAGACGGGGCACAGATACGCAGTATTTT. Translation: CASSPGRRGTDTQYF.

The V and J genes are TRBV19 and TRBJ2-1; TRBD1 matches 9 bases. CDR1 and CDR2 (germline): LNHDA, SQIVND (reference sequence). This CDR3 is 15 amino acids long. The ends lost 6 bases at V and 7 bases at J; junction bases unmatched: 10. This CDR3 is CASRTTGGIKNEQFF. The CDR3 DNA sequence: TGTGCCAGTAGGACGACAGGGGGGATAAAGAATGAGCAGTTCTTC. The whole variable domain, filled in from reference TRBV19 and TRBJ2-1, reads DGGITQSPKYLFRKEGQNVTLSCEQNLNHDAMYWYRQDPGQGLRLIYYSQIVNDFQKGDIAEGYSVSREKKESFPLTVTSAQKNPTAFYLCASRTTGGIKNEQFFGPGTRLTVL.

The rearrangement uses TRBV6-1 and TRBJ2-7, with 10 positions matching TRBD2. The CDR3 extends over 15 amino acids. V lost 2 bases to trimming and J lost 4 bases; unmatched junction nucleotides: 5. Germline V CDR1 and CDR2: MNHNS, SASEGT. This chain's CDR3 is CASSESAGGRYEQYF. The CDR3, as DNA: TGTGCCAGCAGTGAATCAGCGGGAGGGCGGTACGAGCAGTACTTC.

This sequence joins TRBV28 and TRBJ1-2; possible D gene TRBD1, 5 bases. Trimming removed 1 base at V and 4 bases at J, with 16 bases between. The CDR3 runs 16 residues. Looked up from germline, CDR1 is MDHEN and CDR2 is SYDVKM. This chain's CDR3 is CASSLSTSGVIYGYTF. CDR3 coding DNA: TGTGCCAGCAGTTTATCTACCTCGGGGGTTATCTATGGCTACACCTTC.

This clone was seen a single time. The V and J genes are TRBV19 and TRBJ2-4, with a tentative D call TRBD1 (6 bases). This CDR3 region has 14 residues. Trimming took off 4 bases at V and 8 bases at J, with 15 bases between the two ends. Germline CDR1 reads LNHDA; CDR2 reads SQIVND (reference sequence). The CDR3 here is CASSNHGDKDIQYF. The CDR3 DNA follows: TGTGCCAGTAGTAACCACGGGGACAAGGACATTCAGTACTTC.

The chain couples TRBV7-9 to TRBJ2-5; D might be TRBD2 (6 bases). The CDR3 has 16 residues. The germline V gene has CDR1 SEHNR and CDR2 FQNEAQ (reference sequence). V lost 0 bases to trimming and J lost 4 bases, with 15 bases between them. The CDR3 protein is CASSLARGRGLETQYF. The CDR3 DNA follows: TGTGCCAGCAGCTTAGCCCGGGGGAGAGGGTTAGAGACCCAGTACTTC. Complete variable domain (other parts from reference TRBV7-9 and TRBJ2-5): DTGVSQNPRHKITKRGQNVTFRCDPISEHNRLYWYRQTLGQGPEFLTYFQNEAQLEKSRLLSDRFSAERPKGSFSTLEIQRTEQGDSAMYLCASSLARGRGLETQYFGPGTRLLVL.

This chain joins TRBV11-3 and TRBJ2-5; D might be TRBD2 (5 bases). This CDR3 contains 13 residues. CDR1 and CDR2 (germline): SGHNT, YENEEA. V was shortened by 5 bases and J by 3 bases, with 10 bases between the two germline ends. The CDR3 DNA reads as TGTGCCAGCAGCCGCGGAGCGGAAGAGACCCAGTACTTC. It is translated as CASSRGAEETQYF. Drawing the rest from reference TRBV11-3 and TRBJ2-5, the complete variable domain is EAGVVQSPRYKIIEKKQPVAFWCNPISGHNTLYWYLQNLGQGPELLIRYENEEAVDDSQLPKDRFSAERLKGVDSTLKIQPAELGDSAVYLCASSRGAEETQYFGPGTRLLVL.

The V gene is TRBV6-5, the J gene TRBJ1-2; 12 positions match TRBD1. V shed 6 bases, J shed 5 bases, and the junction held 1 base outside the gene matches. There are 13 residues in the CDR3. Germline assignment: CDR1 MNHEY and CDR2 SVGAGI. The CDR3, as DNA: TGTGCCAGCAGGGGACAGGGGGCTTATGGCTACACCTTC. Its translation is CASRGQGAYGYTF.

J is TRBJ2-7 and V is TRBV7-2; 11 nucleotides align to TRBD2. Looked up from germline, CDR1 is SGHTA and CDR2 is FQGNSA. This CDR3 contains 18 residues. With 5 bases clipped from V and 0 bases from J, the junction kept 12 bases outside the gene matches. The CDR3 loop reads CASSPGTSGMLHSYEQYF. The CDR3 region has the DNA TGTGCCAGCAGCCCAGGGACTAGCGGAATGCTGCACTCCTACGAGCAGTACTTC.

V gene TRBV28 combines with J gene TRBJ1-2, with 10 bases identical to TRBD1. Looked up from germline, CDR1 is MDHEN and CDR2 is SYDVKM. The CDR3 spans 14 residues. V dropped 5 bases and J dropped 8; count of bases not matched to a gene: 8. Here the CDR3 reads CASSPDRGRRGYTF. As DNA, the CDR3 is TGTGCCAGCAGTCCCGACAGGGGGCGAAGGGGCTACACCTTC.

On this clone itself: The germline gene is not matched at one end of the junction; a read error may be the cause. The chain combines TRBV10-1 with TRBJ2-2; TRBD2 agrees at 9 bases. Germline V CDR1 and CDR2: WNHNN, SYGVQD (reference sequence). The CDR3 consists of 15 residues. The CDR3 nucleotides are TGCGCCAACAGTGAGACTAGCGGTTTCACCGGGGAGCTGTTTTTT. Translated: CANSETSGFTGELFF.

The V and J genes are TRBV28 and TRBJ2-1; 9 bases line up with TRBD2. Germline CDR1 and CDR2: MDHEN and SYDVKM. With V trimmed by 6 bases and J by 9 bases, 15 bases remained unmatched. The CDR3 is made up of 16 amino acids. CDR3 nucleotides: TGTGCCAGCAGCCTAGGAGGCGGGAGGGTTGAGGTTGAGCAGTTCTTC. Amino acids: CASSLGGGRVEVEQFF.

The chain uses TRBV7-2 and TRBJ2-1, with TRBD2 matching over 7 bases. The CDR3 is made up of 14 amino acids. J lost 8 bases, V lost 0 bases, and 4 bases had no gene match. The germline CDR1 and CDR2 sequences are SGHTA and FQGNSA. CDR3 sequence reads: CASSLAGRTDEQFF. The DNA of the CDR3 is TGTGCCAGCAGCTTAGCCGGGAGGACCGATGAGCAGTTCTTC.

The rearrangement uses TRBV9 and TRBJ1-1; 8 positions match TRBD1. The CDR3 runs 17 residues. V lost 4 bases and J lost 0; bases outside the gene matches: 11. Germline V CDR1 and CDR2: SGDLS, YYNGEE. The CDR3 region is CASSPAGTGIMNTEAFF. The CDR3 bases are TGTGCCAGCAGCCCAGCAGGGACAGGCATCATGAACACTGAAGCTTTCTTT.

This clone turned up a few times. The V gene is TRBV2, the J gene TRBJ2-7; possible D gene TRBD1, 5 bases. V was cut by 3 bases and J by 7 bases, with 16 bases left in between. The CDR3 loop spans 14 amino acids. Germline values: CDR1 SNHLY, CDR2 FYNNEI. The CDR3 DNA reads as TGTGCCAGCAGTGAGGGGCGGATGCCTTGGGAGCAGTACTTC. As protein: CASSEGRMPWEQYF.

This clone has a handful of counts. Here the CDR3 DNA reads TGTGCCAGCAGCTGGACAGGGGGCGATGGTCATGAGCAGTTCTTC. Amino acid sequence: CASSWTGGDGHEQFF. The chain employs TRBV28 and TRBJ2-1; TRBD1 aligns across 11 bases. The J segment lost 8 bases and the V segment lost 6 bases, leaving 9 bases of the junction unmatched. There are 15 residues in the CDR3. The V gene's germline CDR1 is MDHEN and CDR2 SYDVKM.

This clone was counted between two and nine times. The sample holds other DNA sequences that translate to the same CDR3. The chain couples TRBV5-4 to TRBJ2-1; 8 positions agree with TRBD1. CDR1 SGHNT and CDR2 YYREEE come from the germline V gene (reference sequence). The CDR3 loop spans 15 amino acids. After removal of 3 bases from V and 4 bases from J, the junction contained 6 bases not matched to a gene. The CDR3 region is CASSSGTGGYNEQFF. DNA for the CDR3: TGTGCCAGCAGCTCCGGGACAGGTGGTTACAATGAGCAGTTCTTC.